A selection of T cell receptor beta chains follows, all from one sample in a study of control samples from healthy donors and cancer patients. The table came from immunoSEQ multiplex PCR; TCRdb's copy has only in-frame clones and leaves some out. The sample yields approximately 19,000 clones, 84% seen once. Source material: PBMCs. Receptor source: a woman between 65 and 79 years old with lung cancer. Each CDR3 is given with its conserved first and last residue. The D gene is left open where the match is weak. Rows may omit the clone size; those that give it use once, few, many or a size class.

v_gene: TRBV25-1; abundance: once; j_gene: TRBJ2-1; d_gene: TRBD1; CDR3nt: TGTGCCAGCAGTGAAGTGACAGGGGCTCCCAATGAGCAGTTCTTC; CDR3aa: CASSEVTGAPNEQFF
v_gene: TRBV28; abundance: NA; j_gene: TRBJ1-5; d_gene: NA; CDR3nt: TGTGCCAGCAGTTCAGGACAGATTCGCAATCAGCCCCAGCATTTT; CDR3aa: CASSSGQIRNQPQHF
v_gene: TRBV6-5; abundance: NA; j_gene: TRBJ2-7; d_gene: NA; CDR3nt: TGTGCCAGCAGACATCGACCTTACGAGCAGTACTTC; CDR3aa: CASRHRPYEQYF
v_gene: TRBV10-3; abundance: NA; j_gene: TRBJ1-1; d_gene: TRBD1; CDR3nt: TGTGCCATCAGCGGACAGGCTGAAGCTTTCTTT; CDR3aa: CAISGQAEAFF
v_gene: TRBV28; abundance: NA; j_gene: TRBJ2-3; d_gene: NA; CDR3nt: TGTGCCAGCAGTTTCGGCGGCAGGGGGACTCCAGATACGCAGTATTTT; CDR3aa: CASSFGGRGTPDTQYF
v_gene: TRBV6-5; abundance: NA; j_gene: TRBJ1-2; d_gene: NA; CDR3nt: TGTGCCAGCAGTTATAGGGCAGCCTACTATGGCTACACCTTC; CDR3aa: CASSYRAAYYGYTF
v_gene: TRBV28; abundance: NA; j_gene: TRBJ2-7; d_gene: NA; CDR3nt: TGTGCCAGCAGTCCTACTTCTTGGGACCAAGAGGAGTACTTC; CDR3aa: CASSPTSWDQEEYF
v_gene: TRBV27; abundance: NA; j_gene: TRBJ1-2; d_gene: NA; CDR3nt: TGTGCCAGCAGTCCGGACCTCTATGGCTACACCTTC; CDR3aa: CASSPDLYGYTF
v_gene: TRBV10-3; abundance: NA; j_gene: TRBJ2-1; d_gene: TRBD2; CDR3nt: TGTGCCATCAGTGGGCTAGCGGGGGTTTCCTCCTACAATGAGCAGTTCTTC; CDR3aa: CAISGLAGVSSYNEQFF
v_gene: TRBV6-1; abundance: few; j_gene: TRBJ1-2; d_gene: NA; CDR3nt: TGTGCCAGCAGTGAAGCGACGGGGAACTATGGCTACACCTTC; CDR3aa: CASSEATGNYGYTF
v_gene: TRBV29-1; abundance: NA; j_gene: TRBJ1-3; d_gene: NA; CDR3nt: TGCAGCGTCGAACCGGGAGACCACTCTGGAAACACCATATATTTT; CDR3aa: CSVEPGDHSGNTIYF
v_gene: TRBV7-2; abundance: NA; j_gene: TRBJ2-3; d_gene: NA; CDR3nt: TGTGCCAGCAGCAAAACAGATACGCAGTATTTT; CDR3aa: CASSKTDTQYF
v_gene: TRBV20-1; abundance: NA; j_gene: TRBJ1-2; d_gene: TRBD1; CDR3nt: TGCAGTGCTTGGGACAGGGGTGGCTACACCTTC; CDR3aa: CSAWDRGGYTF
v_gene: TRBV30; abundance: NA; j_gene: TRBJ1-2; d_gene: TRBD1; CDR3nt: TGTGCCTGGAGTCTCCGAAACCGGGACAGTGAAGGCTACACCTTC; CDR3aa: CAWSLRNRDSEGYTF
v_gene: TRBV2; abundance: few; j_gene: TRBJ2-1; d_gene: TRBD1; CDR3nt: TGTGCCAGCAGTGCTTTGACAGGGGATGAGCAGTTCTTC; CDR3aa: CASSALTGDEQFF
v_gene: TRBV6-2/TRBV6-3; abundance: NA; j_gene: TRBJ1-6; d_gene: NA; CDR3nt: TGTGCCAGCAGTAACTCCGGCTCCTATAATTCACCCCTCCACTTT; CDR3aa: CASSNSGSYNSPLHF
v_gene: TRBV5-6; abundance: few; j_gene: TRBJ2-7; d_gene: NA; CDR3nt: TGTGCCAGCAGCTTCTTGGGGGAGAACTACGAGCAGTACTTC; CDR3aa: CASSFLGENYEQYF
v_gene: TRBV18; abundance: NA; j_gene: TRBJ2-1; d_gene: NA; CDR3nt: TGTGCCAGCTCACCTACGCGCTCCTACAATGAGCAGTTCTTC; CDR3aa: CASSPTRSYNEQFF
v_gene: TRBV24-1; abundance: NA; j_gene: TRBJ2-5; d_gene: NA; CDR3nt: TGTGCCACCAGTGATCGGCTAGAGACCCAGTACTTC; CDR3aa: CATSDRLETQYF
v_gene: TRBV5-6; abundance: NA; j_gene: TRBJ2-2; d_gene: NA; CDR3nt: TGTGCCAGCAGCTGGGACAACACCGGGGAGCTGTTTTTT; CDR3aa: CASSWDNTGELFF
v_gene: TRBV7-3; abundance: NA; j_gene: TRBJ2-2; d_gene: TRBD1; CDR3nt: TGTGCCAGCAGACCATCCGGGACAGCGAACACCGGGGAGCTGTTTTTT; CDR3aa: CASRPSGTANTGELFF
v_gene: TRBV5-8; abundance: NA; j_gene: TRBJ1-2; d_gene: NA; CDR3nt: TGTGCCAGCATCAATAATCGTGGCTATGGCTACACCTTC; CDR3aa: CASINNRGYGYTF
v_gene: TRBV6-5; abundance: NA; j_gene: TRBJ2-7; d_gene: TRBD2; CDR3nt: TGTGCCAGCAGTTACTCCGCTAGCGGGAGGTACGAGCAGTACTTC; CDR3aa: CASSYSASGRYEQYF
v_gene: TRBV28; abundance: NA; j_gene: TRBJ1-1; d_gene: NA; CDR3nt: TGTGCCAGCAGTTCAATGGGACGGCGGAACACTGAAGCTTTCTTT; CDR3aa: CASSSMGRRNTEAFF
v_gene: TRBV6-5; abundance: once; j_gene: TRBJ2-1; d_gene: NA; CDR3nt: TGTGCCAGCAGTTACCTTACGGGGGTTCACAATGAGCAGTTCTTC; CDR3aa: CASSYLTGVHNEQFF
v_gene: TRBV7-7; abundance: NA; j_gene: TRBJ2-7; d_gene: NA; CDR3nt: TGTGCTAGCAGCCAGGGGGGGATAGGCGGCGAGCAGTACTTC; CDR3aa: CASSQGGIGGEQYF
v_gene: TRBV13; abundance: NA; j_gene: TRBJ1-6; d_gene: NA; CDR3nt: TGTGCCAGCAGTTCCGACCGTGGGGATTCACCCCTCCACTTT; CDR3aa: CASSSDRGDSPLHF
v_gene: TRBV7-3; abundance: NA; j_gene: TRBJ2-7; d_gene: TRBD2; CDR3nt: TGTGCCAGCAGCTTAACGCCCCCTGGGCTAGCGGGGACCTACGAGCAGTACTTC; CDR3aa: CASSLTPPGLAGTYEQYF
v_gene: TRBV9; abundance: once; j_gene: TRBJ1-6; d_gene: NA; CDR3nt: TGTGCCAGCGCCGTGGGGGACACTTCACCCCTCCACTTT; CDR3aa: CASAVGDTSPLHF
v_gene: TRBV4-2; abundance: NA; j_gene: TRBJ2-7; d_gene: TRBD2; CDR3nt: TGTGCCAGCAGCCCGCGGGAGGCGGGGCTTCTCTACGAGCAGTACTTC; CDR3aa: CASSPREAGLLYEQYF
v_gene: TRBV2; abundance: NA; j_gene: TRBJ2-2; d_gene: NA; CDR3nt: TGTGCCAGCAGTAGTGAGCGGACTACCGGGGAGCTGTTTTTT; CDR3aa: CASSSERTTGELFF
v_gene: TRBV3-1/TRBV3-2; abundance: once; j_gene: TRBJ2-3; d_gene: NA; CDR3nt: TGTGCCAGCAGCCTCGAGTCCCGGTCCACAGATACGCAGTATTTT; CDR3aa: CASSLESRSTDTQYF
v_gene: TRBV2; abundance: NA; j_gene: TRBJ2-5; d_gene: NA; CDR3nt: TGTGCCAGCAGTGGACGAGGGACAGCGGGATGGACCCAGTACTTC; CDR3aa: CASSGRGTAGWTQYF
v_gene: TRBV2; abundance: NA; j_gene: TRBJ2-1; d_gene: TRBD2; CDR3nt: TGTGCCAGCTCCGGAGGGAGCGGGAGTGGAGGGGGTGAGCAGTTCTTC; CDR3aa: CASSGGSGSGGGEQFF
v_gene: TRBV7-2; abundance: NA; j_gene: TRBJ2-7; d_gene: NA; CDR3nt: TGTGCCAGCAGCCCAACCCCTTCCTACGAGCAGTACTTC; CDR3aa: CASSPTPSYEQYF
v_gene: TRBV7-6; abundance: NA; j_gene: TRBJ2-1; d_gene: NA; CDR3nt: TGTGCCAGCAGCTTAGAGGCCTCCAATGAGCAGTTCTTC; CDR3aa: CASSLEASNEQFF
v_gene: TRBV24-1; abundance: NA; j_gene: TRBJ2-2; d_gene: NA; CDR3nt: TGTGCCACCAGTGCCACCGGGGAGCTGTTTTTT; CDR3aa: CATSATGELFF
v_gene: TRBV9; abundance: NA; j_gene: TRBJ1-2; d_gene: TRBD1; CDR3nt: TGTGCCAGCAGCGTGGGACAGGGGGGTTATGGCTACACCTTC; CDR3aa: CASSVGQGGYGYTF